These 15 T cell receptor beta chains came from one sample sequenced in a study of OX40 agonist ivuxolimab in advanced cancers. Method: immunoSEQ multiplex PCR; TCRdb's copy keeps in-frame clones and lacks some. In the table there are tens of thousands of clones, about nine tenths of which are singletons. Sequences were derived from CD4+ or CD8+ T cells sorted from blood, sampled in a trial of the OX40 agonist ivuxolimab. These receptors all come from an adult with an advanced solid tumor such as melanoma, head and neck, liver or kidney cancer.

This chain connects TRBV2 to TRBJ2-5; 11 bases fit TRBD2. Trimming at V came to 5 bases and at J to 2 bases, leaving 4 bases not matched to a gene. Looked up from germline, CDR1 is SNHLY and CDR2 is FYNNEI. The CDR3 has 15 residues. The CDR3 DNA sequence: TGTGCCAGCAGTCCGGGACTAGCGGTGCAAGAGACCCAGTACTTC. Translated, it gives CASSPGLAVQETQYF.

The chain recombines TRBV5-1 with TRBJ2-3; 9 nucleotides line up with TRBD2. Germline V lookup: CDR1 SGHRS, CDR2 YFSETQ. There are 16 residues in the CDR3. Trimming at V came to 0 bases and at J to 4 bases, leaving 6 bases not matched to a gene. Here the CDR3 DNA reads TGCGCCAGCAGCTTGGATGGCGGGGGGGCAGCAGATACGCAGTATTTT. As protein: CASSLDGGGAADTQYF.

The CDR3 bases are TGTGCCTCCCGAGGGACCTACGAGCAGTACTTC. Its protein product is CASRGTYEQYF. The chain links TRBV30 to TRBJ2-7; a possible D gene is TRBD2 (5 bases). The V gene lost 7 bases and the J gene lost 2 bases, with 9 bases spanning the gap. CDR1 GTSNPN and CDR2 SVGIG come from the germline V gene (reference sequence). The CDR3 totals 11 residues.

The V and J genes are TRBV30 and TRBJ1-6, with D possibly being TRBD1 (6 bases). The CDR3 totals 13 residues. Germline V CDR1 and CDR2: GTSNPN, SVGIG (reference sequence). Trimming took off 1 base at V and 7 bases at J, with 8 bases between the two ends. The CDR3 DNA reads TGTGCCTGGAGTGACAGGGTAAATTCACCCCTCCACTTT. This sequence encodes CAWSDRVNSPLHF.

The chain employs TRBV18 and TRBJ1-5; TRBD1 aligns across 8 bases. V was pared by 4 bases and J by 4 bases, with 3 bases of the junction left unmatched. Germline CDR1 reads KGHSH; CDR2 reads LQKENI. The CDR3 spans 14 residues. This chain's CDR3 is CASSLTGGNQPQHF. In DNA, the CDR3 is TGTGCCAGCTCACTCACAGGGGGTAATCAGCCCCAGCATTTT.

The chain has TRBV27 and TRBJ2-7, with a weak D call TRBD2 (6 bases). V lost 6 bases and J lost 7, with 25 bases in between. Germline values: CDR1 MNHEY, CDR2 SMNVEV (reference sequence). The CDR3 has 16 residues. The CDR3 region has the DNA TGTGCCAGCAGCCCTTTCCCTCCTCGGACTACCCGGGAGCAGTACGTC. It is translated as CASSPFPPRTTREQYV.

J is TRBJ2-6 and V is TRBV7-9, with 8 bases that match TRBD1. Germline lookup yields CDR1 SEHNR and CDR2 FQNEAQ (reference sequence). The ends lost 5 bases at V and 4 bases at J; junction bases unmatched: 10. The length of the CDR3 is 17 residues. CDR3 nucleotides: TGTGCCAGCAGCCCCATTAAGACAGGGGTGGGGGCCAACGTCCTGACTTTC. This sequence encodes CASSPIKTGVGANVLTF.

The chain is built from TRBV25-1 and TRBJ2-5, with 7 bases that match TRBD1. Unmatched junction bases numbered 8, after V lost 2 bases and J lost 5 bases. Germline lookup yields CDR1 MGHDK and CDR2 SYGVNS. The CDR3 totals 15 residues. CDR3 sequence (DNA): TGTGCCAGCAGTGAAAGTAGGGGGCGAACGGAGACCCAGTACTTC. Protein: CASSESRGRTETQYF.

The CDR3 coding sequence is TGTGCCAGCAGCTTGGCGGGGACGGAACCTTACGAGCAGTACTTC. Protein: CASSLAGTEPYEQYF. V is TRBV5-5 and J is TRBJ2-7, with D perhaps being TRBD1 or TRBD2 (5 bases each). The V and J ends lost 0 bases and 4 bases respectively, with 14 bases between them. CDR1 SGHKS and CDR2 YYEKEE come from the germline V gene (reference sequence). The CDR3 spans 15 residues.

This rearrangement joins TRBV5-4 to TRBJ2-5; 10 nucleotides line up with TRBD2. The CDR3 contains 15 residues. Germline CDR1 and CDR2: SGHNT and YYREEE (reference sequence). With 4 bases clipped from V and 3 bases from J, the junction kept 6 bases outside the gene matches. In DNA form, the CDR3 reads TGTGCCAGCAGCCAAGCGGGGGGGCCAGAAGAGACCCAGTACTTC. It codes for CASSQAGGPEETQYF.

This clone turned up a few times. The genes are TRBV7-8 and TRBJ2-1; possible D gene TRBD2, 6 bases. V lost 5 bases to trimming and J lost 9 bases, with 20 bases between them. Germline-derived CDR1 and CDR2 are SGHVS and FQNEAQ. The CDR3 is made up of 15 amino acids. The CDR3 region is CASSEPAGSLGEQFF. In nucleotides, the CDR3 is TGTGCCAGCAGCGAACCGGCGGGGTCCCTCGGTGAGCAGTTCTTC.

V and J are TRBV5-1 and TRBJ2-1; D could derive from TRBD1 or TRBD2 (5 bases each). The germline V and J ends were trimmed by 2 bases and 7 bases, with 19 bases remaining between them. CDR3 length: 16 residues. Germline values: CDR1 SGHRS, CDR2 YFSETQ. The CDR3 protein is CASSLSGPPTKNEQFF. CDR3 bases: TGCGCCAGCAGCTTATCGGGACCCCCCACGAAGAATGAGCAGTTCTTC.

The CDR3 bases are TGTGCCAGCAGTCACCAAAACCCGAGCACAGATACGCAGTATTTT. Its protein is CASSHQNPSTDTQYF. The chain employs TRBV28 and TRBJ2-3; no clear D gene. This CDR3 has 15 residues. Deletions cut 5 bases from V and 0 bases from J, with 12 bases between. The V gene's germline CDR1 is MDHEN and CDR2 SYDVKM.

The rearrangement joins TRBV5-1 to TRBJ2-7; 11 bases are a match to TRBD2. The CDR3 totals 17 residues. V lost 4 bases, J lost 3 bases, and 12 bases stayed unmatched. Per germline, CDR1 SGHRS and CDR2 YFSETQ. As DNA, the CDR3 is TGCGCCAGCAGCCGGGCCCCCTCTAGCGGGAGGATCTACGAGCAGTACTTC. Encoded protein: CASSRAPSSGRIYEQYF.

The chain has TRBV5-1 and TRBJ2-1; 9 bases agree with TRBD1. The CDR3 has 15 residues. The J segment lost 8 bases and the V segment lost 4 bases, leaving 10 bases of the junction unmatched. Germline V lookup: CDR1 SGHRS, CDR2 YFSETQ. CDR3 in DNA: TGCGCCAGCAGCCGTGGACAGGGGCCATCGGATGAGCAGTTCTTC. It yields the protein CASSRGQGPSDEQFF.